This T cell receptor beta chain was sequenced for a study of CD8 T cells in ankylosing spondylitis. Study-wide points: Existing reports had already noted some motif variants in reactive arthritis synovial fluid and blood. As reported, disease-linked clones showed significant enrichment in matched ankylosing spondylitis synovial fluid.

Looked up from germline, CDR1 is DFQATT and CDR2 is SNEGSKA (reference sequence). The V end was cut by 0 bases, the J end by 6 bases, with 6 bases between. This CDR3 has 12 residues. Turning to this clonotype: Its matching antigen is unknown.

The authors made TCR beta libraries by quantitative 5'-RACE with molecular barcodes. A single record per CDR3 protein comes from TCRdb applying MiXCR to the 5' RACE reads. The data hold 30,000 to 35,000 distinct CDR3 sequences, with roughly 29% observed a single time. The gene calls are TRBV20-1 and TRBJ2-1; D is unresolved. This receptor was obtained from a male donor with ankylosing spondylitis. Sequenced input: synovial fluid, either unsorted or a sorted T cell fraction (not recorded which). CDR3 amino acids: CSARDTTNEQFF. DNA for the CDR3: TGCAGTGCTAGAGATACTACCAATGAGCAGTTCTTC.